Included here is one T cell receptor (beta chain) sequence, with context. Which antigen it targets is not known. Base quality data are lacking; no much larger clone is found one base away. Collaborating institutions collected whole blood in K2EDTA tubes following their own protocols. For TCRbeta analysis, collaborators shipped samples as frozen whole blood, isolated PBMCs, or DNA extracted from either of those sample types. The CDR1 and CDR2 encoded by the germline V gene (reference sequence) are WNHNN and SYGVQD. Measured from the cysteine to the phenylalanine, the CDR3 is 15 residues long. Only the CDR3 DNA is retained, 45 bases long and in frame from the first base. V is trimmed back by 11 bases and J by 3 bases, and the junction contains 11 bases that no gene match accounts for. The data were taken from a study of blood T cell repertoires in COVID-19 (TCRdb year 2020). Some background on the complete study: Collaborator samples came from the United States, Italy and Spain and covered acute and convalescent phases of COVID-19. The prospective study material was composed of cDNA or gDNA derived from T cells, B-cell-depleted T cells, or PBMCs. Deeply sampled blood TCRbeta repertoires from subjects exposed to, actively infected with, or recovered from COVID-19 were included in the dataset. A freely available public database, intended as a resource for researchers studying the immune response to SARS-CoV-2, is where the repertoires were released. Samples were obtained from the ongoing ImmuneRACE study (first 160 participants) and from about 1,300 subjects provided by 6 global collaborators. The sample metadata nearly always contained a de-identified subject ID, COVID-19 status, age in years and sex. Where available, HLA class I and class II types were taken from metadata supplied by the sample provider and were not determined by assay-based typing. Study-wide findings and limitations: The quantity of clinical and demographic metadata differed by source and by participant and was supplied without curation.

The immunoSEQ Assay, a bias-controlled multiplex PCR, was used to amplify TCRbeta CDR3 regions from genomic DNA. From the authors' description of their analysis: Within the assay, amplification of reference gene primers was used to estimate how many nucleated cells each sample contained. Sequence reads were collapsed and filtered to measure the absolute abundance of every unique TCRbeta CDR3 rearrangement. For each sample, productive Simpson clonality was calculated by taking the square root of Simpson's diversity index across productive rearrangements. TCRdb carries this immuneACCESS record with in-frame sequences only. Its versions omit some clonotypes, under half of them owing to an unresolved V gene in the studies checked, with the rest unexplained. The V and J calls and the clone size are those of that table, but D and trimming were determined from the DNA. This sample lists approximately 290,000 clones; roughly 91% were detected once. The ten largest clones represent around 0.8% of the sample.

The sequence derives from a young man with acute or convalescent COVID-19. The chain couples TRBV10-1 to TRBJ1-5; 9 central bases correspond to TRBD1. Sequenced material: peripheral blood. This receptor has the CDR3 CARPDRGQFNQPQHF. The sequence in DNA is TGCGCCCGTCCGGACAGGGGACAATTCAATCAGCCCCAGCATTTT.